The clone carrying this T cell receptor beta chain showed up many times. Its antigen is not identified. These data are taken from a study of blood T cells in healthy people across ages. Study-wide results and caveats: Per million T cells, TCR beta diversity dropped roughly linearly as age increased. Percentage of naive T cells showed a strong correlation with TCR beta diversity.

The donors, aged roughly 6 to 90, were healthy Caucasians from Russia. Investigators took 8 to 10 milliliters of peripheral blood from every donor. This CDR3 spans 17 amino acids. Germline assignment: CDR1 SGHTA and CDR2 FQGNSA. V dropped 5 bases and J dropped 2 bases, with 22 bases sitting between them. The use of a sample-barcoded 5' primer and a J-beta primer mix characterized a second PCR of about 7 to 12 cycles. TCRdb re-called the 5' RACE reads with MiXCR, one entry per CDR3 protein. The sample lists fewer than 800,000 distinct CDR3 sequences; about 30% were seen once. The receptor comes from an elderly woman in good health. Sequenced material: blood. The chain carries TRBV7-2 and TRBJ2-7; D possibly corresponds to TRBD1 (6 bases). CDR3 loop: CASSVRASLTGAYEQYF. CDR3 nucleotides: TGTGCCAGCAGCGTACGCGCTTCACTGACAGGAGCCTACGAGCAGTACTTC.